The source of this T cell receptor (beta chain) is a study of cytomegalovirus exposure and HLA in healthy donors. Worth noting for this clone: Its antigen remains unidentified.

Study observations and caveats: In a later analysis, a missense DCLRE1C variant was linked to TCR beta V- and J-gene trimming. Donors were assumed by presence/absence analyses to have roughly uniform sequencing depth.

The germline V gene has CDR1 LNHDA and CDR2 SQIVND (reference sequence). The CDR3 has 16 amino acids. The germline V and J ends were trimmed by 5 bases and 1 base, with 17 bases remaining between them. Unrecorded immune exposures were likely, despite nominal health at sampling. PCR used 60 Vbeta primers and 13 Jbeta primers. The data were produced by immunoSEQ multiplex PCR, yet TCRdb's version contains in-frame clones alone and is incomplete. The repertoire holds about 180,000 clones, with approximately 80% as singletons. The sequencing sample was made of PBMCs. This sequence joins TRBV19 and TRBJ1-2, with D maybe TRBD1 (5 bases). The sequence derives from a woman aged 18-29 years in good health and CMV-seropositive. The CDR3 reads CASSLSMTAINYGYTF. The CDR3 region has the DNA TGTGCCAGTAGTCTGAGTATGACAGCGATTAACTATGGCTACACCTTC. Complete variable domain (other parts from reference TRBV19 and TRBJ1-2): DGGITQSPKYLFRKEGQNVTLSCEQNLNHDAMYWYRQDPGQGLRLIYYSQIVNDFQKGDIAEGYSVSREKKESFPLTVTSAQKNPTAFYLCASSLSMTAINYGYTFGSGTRLTVV.